A single sample is the source of the 22 T cell receptor beta chains below, sequenced in a study of T cell responses to AZD1222 COVID-19 vaccine. The protocol was immunoSEQ multiplex PCR, while the TCRdb copy is restricted to in-frame clones and leaves out a portion. The sample consists of about 110,000 clones, about nine tenths of them appearing once. Sequenced material: peripheral blood, taken 28 days after the second AZD1222 dose. Every receptor here comes from an adult who received the AZD1222 COVID-19 vaccine.

The chain couples TRBV18 to TRBJ2-1; D not certain. V lost 1 base, J lost 6 bases, and 22 bases lay in between. The CDR3 sequence is 18 residues long. Germline CDR1 is KGHSH and CDR2 is LQKENI. CDR3 loop: CASSPHPSKDLGLNEQFF. The CDR3 DNA is TGTGCCAGCTCACCACACCCCTCAAAGGATCTGGGTCTCAATGAGCAGTTCTTC.

This chain uses TRBV12-3 or TRBV12-4 with TRBJ2-5; D unclear. V shed 5 bases and J shed 4 bases, with 2 bases lying between them. The CDR3 consists of 10 residues. This CDR3 reads CASSGETQYF. The DNA of the CDR3 is TGTGCCAGCAGTGGAGAGACCCAGTACTTC.

This rearrangement joins TRBV6-6 to TRBJ2-7; 10 positions agree with TRBD1. After removal of 7 bases from V and 2 bases from J, the junction contained 2 bases not matched to a gene. The CDR3 consists of 13 residues. The germline V gene encodes CDR1 MNHNY and CDR2 SVGAGI (reference sequence). CDR3 bases: TGTGCCAGCAAAGGGACAGGGGCCTACGAGCAGTACTTC. Its translation is CASKGTGAYEQYF.

The chain uses TRBV6-4 and TRBJ2-7; D uncertain. Germline V gives CDR1 MRHNA, CDR2 SNTAGT. V lost 6 bases to trimming and J lost 5 bases, with 8 bases between them. The CDR3 has 11 amino acids. The DNA of the CDR3 is TGTGCCAGCAGAATAAACGACGAGCAGTACTTC. It specifies CASRINDEQYF.

The chain links TRBV6-5 to TRBJ1-5, with TRBD1 matching over 9 bases. CDR1 and CDR2 (germline): MNHEY, SVGAGI. The CDR3 spans 14 residues. The trim removed 6 bases at V and 7 bases at J, leaving 7 bases unmatched. In nucleotides, the CDR3 is TGTGCCAGCAGCCAGACAGGGGGAGAACAGCCCCAGCATTTT. Translated: CASSQTGGEQPQHF.

This clone was recorded once. The rearrangement uses TRBV29-1 and TRBJ1-2; a possible D gene is TRBD1 (6 bases). Germline lookup yields CDR1 SQVTM and CDR2 ANQGSEA. V lost 2 bases and J lost 6, with 16 bases in between. The CDR3 has 14 amino acids. The CDR3 region is CSVERRTRGDGYTF. The CDR3 DNA sequence: TGCAGCGTTGAACGAAGGACAAGGGGGGATGGCTACACCTTC. The whole variable domain, remainder taken from reference TRBV29-1 and TRBJ1-2, is SAVISQKPSRDICQRGTSLTIQCQVDSQVTMMFWYRQQPGQSLTLIATANQGSEATYESGFVIDKFPISRPNLTFSTLTVSNMSPEDSSIYLCSVERRTRGDGYTFGSGTRLTVV.

This chain joins TRBV3-1 (or the pseudogene TRBV3-2) and TRBJ1-6, with D possibly TRBD1 on 6 matching bases. Germline lookup yields CDR1 LGHDT and CDR2 YNNKEL (reference sequence). CDR3 size: 16 residues. V was cut by 4 bases and J by 6 bases, with 16 bases left in between. CDR3 DNA sequence: TGTGCCAGCAGCCGGAATGACAGGTTGTCTAATTCACCCCTCCACTTT. Its protein product is CASSRNDRLSNSPLHF.

The V call is TRBV29-1, the J call TRBJ1-1, with D perhaps matching TRBD1 (5 bases). The CDR3 is 12 residues long. Trimming left V 2 bases short and J 5 bases short, with 9 bases between. Germline-derived CDR1 and CDR2 are SQVTM and ANQGSEA. In DNA, the CDR3 is TGCAGCGTTGAAACCGGGGGGACTGAAGCTTTCTTT. This translates into CSVETGGTEAFF.

The genes are TRBV7-2 and TRBJ1-6; TRBD1 matches at 7 bases. This CDR3 region has 15 residues. Germline V CDR1 and CDR2: SGHTA, FQGNSA. With V trimmed by 4 bases and J by 8 bases, 8 bases remained unmatched. The CDR3 sequence: CASSWKTGKDSPLHF. DNA of the CDR3: TGTGCCAGCAGCTGGAAGACAGGGAAGGATTCACCCCTCCACTTT. Complete variable domain (other parts from reference TRBV7-2 and TRBJ1-6): GAGVSQSPSNKVTEKGKDVELRCDPISGHTALYWYRQSLGQGLEFLIYFQGNSAPDKSGLPSDRFSAERTGGSVSTLTIQRTQQEDSAVYLCASSWKTGKDSPLHFGNGTRLTVT.

V gene TRBV12-3 or TRBV12-4 combines with J gene TRBJ1-3; D is unresolved. Trimming stripped 6 bases from V and 2 bases from J, with 8 bases between. This CDR3 has 13 amino acids. The CDR3 spells CASSPSAGNTIYF. The CDR3, as DNA: TGTGCCAGCAGCCCCAGTGCTGGAAACACCATATATTTT.

The V and J genes are TRBV6-2 or TRBV6-3 and TRBJ2-7; D is ambiguous. The V end was cut by 0 bases, the J end by 1 base, with 1 base between. Germline V gene sequence: CDR1 MNHEY, CDR2 SVGEGT. The CDR3 totals 12 residues. The DNA of the CDR3 is TGTGCCAGCAGTTACTCGTCCTACGAGCAGTACTTC. Translating gives CASSYSSYEQYF.

The chain links TRBV18 to TRBJ2-5; a weak D match, TRBD1 (6 bases). Looked up from germline, CDR1 is KGHSH and CDR2 is LQKENI. The length of the CDR3 is 16 residues. Between the trimmed V and J ends, which lost 2 bases and 0 bases, there was a span of 13 bases. This CDR3 is CASSPSAGGYQETQYF. DNA of the CDR3: TGTGCCAGCTCACCAAGTGCTGGGGGCTACCAAGAGACCCAGTACTTC. The variable domain in full, with the rest retrieved from reference TRBV18 and TRBJ2-5, is NAGVMQNPRHLVRRRGQEARLRCSPMKGHSHVYWYRQLPEEGLKFMVYLQKENIIDESGMPKERFSAEFPKEGPSILRIQQVVRGDSAAYFCASSPSAGGYQETQYFGPGTRLLVL.

This chain joins TRBV15 and TRBJ1-5; the D gene is possibly TRBD1 (5 bases). CDR1 is LNHNV, CDR2 YYDKDF, per germline (reference sequence). The ends were cut back, 0 bases at V and 3 bases at J, with 9 bases in the middle. This CDR3 has 15 residues. The CDR3 bases are TGTGCCACCAGCAGAGATCAGGGATCCAATCAGCCCCAGCATTTT. It yields the protein CATSRDQGSNQPQHF.

This clone was picked up one time. This chain links TRBV12-3 or TRBV12-4 with TRBJ1-5, with D possibly being TRBD1 (6 bases). The ends were cut back, 11 bases at V and 2 bases at J, with 13 bases in the middle. CDR3 length equals 13 residues. The CDR3 DNA sequence: TGTGCCGCTCTTAACAGGGGCAATCAGCCCCAGCATTTT. Translating gives CAALNRGNQPQHF.

The V gene is TRBV30, the J gene TRBJ1-2; D may be TRBD1 (6 bases). CDR1 is GTSNPN and CDR2 is SVGIG in the germline V gene (reference sequence). CDR3 length: 13 residues. Trimming removed 5 bases at V and 1 base at J, with 11 bases between. The CDR3 protein is CAWDRILNYGYTF. CDR3 DNA sequence: TGTGCCTGGGACAGGATACTTAACTATGGCTACACCTTC.

The chain joins TRBV9 to TRBJ2-2; unclear D gene. The CDR3 has 12 amino acids. Germline CDR1 SGDLS, CDR2 YYNGEE. The V end was cut by 4 bases, the J end by 4 bases, with 5 bases between. CDR3 in DNA: TGTGCCAGCAGCCGGTTCACCGGGGAGCTGTTTTTT. This sequence encodes CASSRFTGELFF.

This rearrangement joins TRBV9 to TRBJ2-3, with 14 bases fitting TRBD2. Germline CDR1 reads SGDLS; CDR2 reads YYNGEE. The CDR3 extends over 17 amino acids. After removal of 0 bases from V and 4 bases from J, the junction contained 4 bases not matched to a gene. CDR3 in amino acids: CASSVGTSGGWADTQYF. DNA for the CDR3: TGTGCCAGCAGCGTAGGGACTAGCGGGGGGTGGGCAGATACGCAGTATTTT.

V and J are TRBV7-8 and TRBJ2-3, with 7 bases matching TRBD1. Germline trimming cut 1 base from V and 9 bases from J; bases unmatched to any gene: 19. This CDR3 is 18 amino acids long. CDR1 and CDR2 from the germline V gene are SGHVS and FQNEAQ. The CDR3 reads CASSLGLLETGVYLTQYF. The CDR3 DNA follows: TGTGCCAGCAGCTTAGGTCTGTTGGAAACAGGGGTTTATTTGACGCAGTATTTT.

This rearrangement joins TRBV12-3 or TRBV12-4 to TRBJ2-7; TRBD1 aligns across 7 bases. This CDR3 spans 12 amino acids. With 6 bases clipped from V and 4 bases from J, the junction kept 3 bases outside the gene matches. The CDR3 DNA sequence: TGTGCCAGCAGCCTACAGGGGTACGAGCAGTACTTC. Its protein is CASSLQGYEQYF.

V and J are TRBV19 and TRBJ1-4; no definite D call. There are 13 residues in the CDR3. CDR1 is LNHDA and CDR2 is SQIVND in the germline V gene (reference sequence). Trimming removed 6 bases from V and 5 bases from J, with 10 bases in between. The CDR3 loop reads CASRILENEKLFF. The CDR3 DNA sequence: TGTGCCAGTAGAATTCTGGAGAATGAAAAACTGTTTTTT. Full variable domain (outside the CDR3, taken from reference TRBV19 and TRBJ1-4): DGGITQSPKYLFRKEGQNVTLSCEQNLNHDAMYWYRQDPGQGLRLIYYSQIVNDFQKGDIAEGYSVSREKKESFPLTVTSAQKNPTAFYLCASRILENEKLFFGSGTQLSVL.

The rearrangement joins TRBV6-5 to TRBJ1-2; D unclear. Looked up from germline, CDR1 is MNHEY and CDR2 is SVGAGI. The CDR3 loop spans 14 amino acids. Deletions cut 6 bases from V and 8 bases from J, with 19 bases between. The CDR3 is CASRASGSARGYTF. The CDR3 DNA reads as TGTGCCAGCAGAGCGTCTGGGTCCGCGCGAGGCTACACCTTC.

The chain has TRBV27 and TRBJ1-1; 9 nucleotides match TRBD1. Germline V lookup: CDR1 MNHEY, CDR2 SMNVEV (reference sequence). V shed 2 bases, J shed 7 bases, and the junction held 11 bases outside the gene matches. This CDR3 region has 16 residues. The CDR3 bases are TGTGCCAGCAGTTTAAATACAGGGGGCCACTACGTTGAAGCTTTCTTT. Translating it yields CASSLNTGGHYVEAFF.